The present T cell receptor (beta chain) was sequenced within a study of beta chain features in type 1 diabetes. Points from the study as a whole: Shortening that was moderate but significant affected the TCRB CDR3s of Type 1 diabetes patients in all four CD4+ subsets.

There are a few counts of this clone. Its antigen is not identified. Sequenced material consisted of expressed TCRB transcripts (all of the isolated RNA was reverse transcribed). Here immunoSEQ multiplex PCR was the method, and the copy in TCRdb shows in-frame clones only, minus some. The sample contains about 160,000 clones, around 8.3% of which appear only once. Material: central memory CD4+ T cells from blood. The TCR originated in a woman aged 18-29 years with type 1 diabetes.

The CDR3 is CASIPGQGREQYF. CDR3 bases: TGTGCCAGCATTCCGGGACAGGGGCGGGAGCAGTACTTC. The V and J genes are TRBV28 and TRBJ2-7; TRBD1 aligns across 10 bases. V was clipped by 7 bases and J by 7 bases; unmatched bases: 7. Germline V CDR1 and CDR2: MDHEN, SYDVKM. The CDR3 spans 13 residues.